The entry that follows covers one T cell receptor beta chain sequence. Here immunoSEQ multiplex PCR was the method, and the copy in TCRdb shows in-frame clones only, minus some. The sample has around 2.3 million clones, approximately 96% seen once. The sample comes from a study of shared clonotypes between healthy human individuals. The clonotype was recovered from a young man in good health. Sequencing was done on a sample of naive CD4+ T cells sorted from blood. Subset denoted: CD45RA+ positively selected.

The CDR3 spells CASSPYGPTREQYF. The CDR3 DNA reads as TGTGCCAGCAGCCCCTACGGACCTACGAGGGAGCAGTACTTC. The V call is TRBV7-9, the J call TRBJ2-5; possible D gene TRBD2, 5 bases. CDR1 and CDR2 (germline): SEHNR, FQNEAQ (reference sequence). Between the trimmed V and J ends, which lost 5 bases and 11 bases, there was a span of 21 bases. The CDR3 is 14 residues long. The variable domain in full, with the rest retrieved from reference TRBV7-9 and TRBJ2-5, is DTGVSQNPRHKITKRGQNVTFRCDPISEHNRLYWYRQTLGQGPEFLTYFQNEAQLEKSRLLSDRFSAERPKGSFSTLEIQRTEQGDSAMYLCASSPYGPTREQYFGPGTRLLVL.